The rows below give T cell receptor beta chains drawn from one sample of a study of blood T cell repertoires in COVID-19. Clones were read by immunoSEQ multiplex PCR, and TCRdb kept only the in-frame ones, dropping some. The table lists some 220,000 clones, approximately 86% of them singletons, with roughly 5.5% in the top ten. The material sequenced was peripheral blood. These TCRs come from a human donor in a cohort sampled during active COVID-19. CDR3s include the opening cysteine and the closing phenylalanine or tryptophan. D genes are given only for firm matches. Some rows have no size entry. The others give once, few or many, or a class for an expanded clone.

d_call	v_call	clone_size	j_call	cdr3_nt	cdr3_aa
NA	TRBV30	NA	TRBJ1-2	TGTGCCTGGAGTAGGAGCGTGGGCTACACCTTC	CAWSRSVGYTF
NA	TRBV5-4	NA	TRBJ1-4	TGTGCCAGCAGCTTGGACCGTACCGGGGCTAATGAAAAACTGTTTTTT	CASSLDRTGANEKLFF
NA	TRBV6-2/TRBV6-3	NA	TRBJ2-7	TGTGCCAGCAGTTATAGAGAATCCTACGAGCAGTACTTC	CASSYRESYEQYF
TRBD1	TRBV10-2	once	TRBJ2-7	TGCGCCAGCTCGGCCCGGGACAGGGGACCCGAGCAGTACTTC	CASSARDRGPEQYF
TRBD2	TRBV9	NA	TRBJ2-1	TGTGCCAGCAGCGTAGCTAGCGGGAGGGTCCAAAATGAGCAGTTCTTC	CASSVASGRVQNEQFF
NA	TRBV5-4	once	TRBJ2-3	TGTGCCAGCAGCTTGCAGGGCCGCACAGATACGCAGTATTTT	CASSLQGRTDTQYF
TRBD2	TRBV29-1	NA	TRBJ2-3	TGCAGCGTTGTGGCTAGCGGGAGGACAGATACGCAGTATTTT	CSVVASGRTDTQYF
NA	TRBV30	NA	TRBJ1-1	TGTGCCTGGGGAGAGACAGTTAAGATTTTGAACACTGAAGCTTTCTTT	CAWGETVKILNTEAFF
TRBD1	TRBV10-1	few	TRBJ1-1	TGCGCCAGCAGTGGGCCCGGGACAGGGGGCGCGGGGACTGAAGCTTTCTTT	CASSGPGTGGAGTEAFF
TRBD2	TRBV7-9	NA	TRBJ2-2	TGTGCCAGCAGCCCCCAGCGGGGGCGTAGCGGGGAGCTGTTTTTT	CASSPQRGRSGELFF
NA	TRBV7-9	few	TRBJ2-7	TGTGCCAGCAGCTCTCCCTACGAGCAGTACTTC	CASSSPYEQYF
NA	TRBV5-4	NA	TRBJ1-4	TGTGCCAGCAGTGAGAGGGCAACTAATGAAAAACTGTTTTTT	CASSERATNEKLFF
TRBD2	TRBV19	NA	TRBJ2-1	TGTGCTACACTAGCGGGGGGAGGGGAGCAGTTCTTC	CATLAGGGEQFF
NA	TRBV24-1	NA	TRBJ2-3	TGTGCCACCAGCCACAGGTTGGCTAGCACAGATACGCAGTATTTT	CATSHRLASTDTQYF
TRBD1	TRBV7-9	NA	TRBJ1-4	TGTGCCAGCAGCAAACGGGGGACAGTATCAGGTGAAAAACTGTTTTTT	CASSKRGTVSGEKLFF
NA	TRBV9	NA	TRBJ1-4	TGTGCCAGCAGCGTATGGGGGGATGCAACTAATGAAAAACTGTTTTTT	CASSVWGDATNEKLFF
TRBD2	TRBV14	NA	TRBJ2-7	TGTGCCAGCAGATCCGGGACTAACGGCGAGCAGTACTTC	CASRSGTNGEQYF
NA	TRBV7-2	NA	TRBJ2-7	TGTGCCAGCAGCCGGGACTTTAGCTCCTACGAGCAGTACTTC	CASSRDFSSYEQYF
NA	TRBV28	NA	TRBJ2-4	TGTGCCAGCAGTTCTCAGGGGAATTCGCTGAAAAACATTCAGTACTTC	CASSSQGNSLKNIQYF
TRBD2	TRBV10-3	NA	TRBJ2-2	TGTGCCATAAGACTAGCGGGGGGGCCCACCGGGGAGCTGTTTTTT	CAIRLAGGPTGELFF
NA	TRBV4-1	NA	TRBJ1-2	TGCGCCAGCAGCCGGCCGACAGCTAACTATGGCTACACCTTC	CASSRPTANYGYTF
NA	TRBV28	NA	TRBJ2-7	TGTGCCAGCAGTTTATTAGATGGAAGGAGCGGCTACGAGCAGTACTTC	CASSLLDGRSGYEQYF
NA	TRBV3-1/TRBV3-2	NA	TRBJ2-2	TGTGCCAGCAGCCAAGACCGGGGGGCGAGGGCCGGGGAGCTGTTTTTT	CASSQDRGARAGELFF
TRBD1	TRBV19	NA	TRBJ1-5	TGTGCCAGTAGTAGGACAGGGGGTCCCAATCAGCCCCAGCATTTT	CASSRTGGPNQPQHF
TRBD1	TRBV2	NA	TRBJ1-4	TGTGCCAGCAGGGGGACAGAAGGAAGTGAAAAACTGTTTTTT	CASRGTEGSEKLFF
TRBD1	TRBV4-2	NA	TRBJ1-5	TGTGCCAGCAGCCATTTCGTGACAGGGGATCAGCCCCAGCATTTT	CASSHFVTGDQPQHF
TRBD1	TRBV11-2	NA	TRBJ2-5	TGTGCCAGCAGCTCCCACAGGGGTGAGACCCAGTACTTC	CASSSHRGETQYF
TRBD1	TRBV7-2	NA	TRBJ1-2	TGTGCCAGCAGCTTAGCGTCAGGGACAGGCTATGGCTACACCTTC	CASSLASGTGYGYTF
NA	TRBV6-2/TRBV6-3	NA	TRBJ1-1	TGTGCCAGCAGTTACGGGGGCATGTCGAACACTGAAGCTTTCTTT	CASSYGGMSNTEAFF
NA	TRBV12-3/TRBV12-4	NA	TRBJ2-5	TGTGCCAGCAGTCCCAGCGGAGAAGAGACCCAGTACTTC	CASSPSGEETQYF
NA	TRBV6-6	NA	TRBJ2-3	TGTGCCAGCAGCCGATCGGCGGCCCTCGGGGATACGCAGTATTTT	CASSRSAALGDTQYF
TRBD2	TRBV3-1/TRBV3-2	NA	TRBJ2-3	TGTGCCAGCAGCCCGAGGACTAGCGGGACGGATACGCAGTATTTT	CASSPRTSGTDTQYF
TRBD1	TRBV5-1	NA	TRBJ2-5	TGCGCCAGCAGCCCTACGGGACAGATCCAAGAGACCCAGTACTTC	CASSPTGQIQETQYF
TRBD1	TRBV28	NA	TRBJ2-2	TGTGCCAGCAGGAAACAGGGGTCCGGGGAGCTGTTTTTT	CASRKQGSGELFF
TRBD2	TRBV7-2	few	TRBJ2-7	TGTGCCAGCAGCTTAGGGCTAGCGGAAGAGCAGTACTTC	CASSLGLAEEQYF
TRBD2	TRBV7-9	NA	TRBJ2-1	TGTGCCAGCAGCAACTCCGGGGGGGATGAGCAGTTCTTC	CASSNSGGDEQFF
NA	TRBV29-1	NA	TRBJ2-2	TGCAGCGCGTCCTCCAGGGTTTACACCGGGGAGCTGTTTTTT	CSASSRVYTGELFF
NA	TRBV6-5	NA	TRBJ1-6	TGTGCCAGCAGCCGCCGGGAGGGTTATTCACCCCTCCACTTT	CASSRREGYSPLHF
NA	TRBV27	NA	TRBJ1-5	TGTGCCAGCAGGGGGCCGTGGCCCCAGCATTTT	CASRGPWPQHF
TRBD1	TRBV5-4	NA	TRBJ2-5	TGTGCCAGCAGTCGCACGGGACAGATAAGAGAGACCCAGTACTTC	CASSRTGQIRETQYF
TRBD1	TRBV7-2	NA	TRBJ2-7	TGTGCCAGCAGAGGACAGGGGTTCGACGAGCAGTACTTC	CASRGQGFDEQYF
NA	TRBV6-1	NA	TRBJ2-3	TGTGCCAGCAGTGAAGCGCTCGGGACAGATACGCAGTATTTT	CASSEALGTDTQYF
TRBD1	TRBV6-1	NA	TRBJ2-5	TGTGCCAGCAGTGATGGCAGGGGGCTATTGGAGACCCAGTACTTC	CASSDGRGLLETQYF
NA	TRBV5-1	NA	TRBJ2-2	TGCGCCAGCAGCCCCCGGGTCAACACCGGGGAGCTGTTTTTT	CASSPRVNTGELFF
TRBD1	TRBV19	NA	TRBJ1-1	TGTGCCAGTAGTTCCGGACAGGGGTGGCACACTGAAGCTTTCTTT	CASSSGQGWHTEAFF
NA	TRBV10-2	NA	TRBJ2-7	TGCGCCAGCAGTGAGAATGGGGCTCCAGGCGAGCAGTACTTC	CASSENGAPGEQYF
NA	TRBV5-6	few	TRBJ2-7	TGTGCCAGCAGCCAAGGAGGGTTCTACGAGCAGTACTTC	CASSQGGFYEQYF
NA	TRBV4-2	NA	TRBJ1-3	TGTGCCAGCAGCCAAGACTGGCAAACCTCTGGAAACACCATATATTTT	CASSQDWQTSGNTIYF
NA	TRBV9	few	TRBJ1-6	TGTGCCAGCAGCCCACAGGCCCAAACGAGCTCCTATAATTCACCCCTCCACTTT	CASSPQAQTSSYNSPLHF
TRBD1	TRBV5-4	NA	TRBJ2-7	TGTGCCAGCAGTCAGCCCGGGACAGGGAACGAGCAGTACTTC	CASSQPGTGNEQYF
TRBD1	TRBV19	NA	TRBJ2-5	TGTGCCAGTAGTGACCGGGACAGGGGTTTCCAAGAGACCCAGTACTTC	CASSDRDRGFQETQYF
NA	TRBV9	NA	TRBJ2-3	TGTGCCAGCAGCGTAGACAGGAGCACAGATACGCAGTATTTT	CASSVDRSTDTQYF
TRBD1	TRBV19	NA	TRBJ1-6	TGTGCCACCGGGACAGCCAATTCACCCCTCCACTTT	CATGTANSPLHF
NA	TRBV7-9	NA	TRBJ2-3	TGTGCCAGCAGCCCCCTGGACACATCATCAGATACGCAGTATTTT	CASSPLDTSSDTQYF
NA	TRBV28	NA	TRBJ2-3	TGTGCCAGCAATCGTGGGGCGTTTGCGACGCAGTATTTT	CASNRGAFATQYF
TRBD1	TRBV27	NA	TRBJ2-1	TGTGCCAGCAGTTTTGGGGACAGGCCGTTTGGGGGGCAGTTCTTC	CASSFGDRPFGGQFF
TRBD1	TRBV19	NA	TRBJ1-4	TGTGCCAGTAGTATTCAGACAGGGGGACTGTTTTTT	CASSIQTGGLFF
NA	TRBV5-1	NA	TRBJ2-5	TGCGCCAGCAGCTCTCTGTACCAAGAGACCCAGTACTTC	CASSSLYQETQYF
TRBD1	TRBV18	NA	TRBJ1-2	TGTGCCAGCTCACCTTCAGCAGGGGGCGAAGGTGGCTACACCTTC	CASSPSAGGEGGYTF
NA	TRBV4-1	few	TRBJ2-1	TGCGCCAGCAGCCCTTTCCGGGACAATGAGCAGTTCTTC	CASSPFRDNEQFF